The entry below describes one T cell receptor beta chain. Its antigen is as yet unknown. The trim removed 4 bases at V and 0 bases at J, leaving 3 bases unmatched. The CDR3 has 16 residues. CDR1 LNHDA and CDR2 SQIVND come from the germline V gene (reference sequence). These data originate in a study of T cell responses to AZD1222 COVID-19 vaccine. About the study: Pooled samples include second doses given at about 4 or 12 weeks.

Whole-study results and caveats: Donor demographics were predominantly white British with a female majority; clonal diversity may be underestimated. Across spike, vaccine-associated CD4 TCRs were found, dominant at 160-218 and 743-854. As reported, nearly half of all spike-specific TCRs target variant regions that are unmutated.

The table came from immunoSEQ multiplex PCR; TCRdb's copy has only in-frame clones and leaves some out. The data hold 90,000 to 120,000 clones, with roughly 93% observed a single time. Source: peripheral blood, taken on day 0 of AZD1222 vaccination. The source of this sequence is an adult in good health. The rearrangement joins TRBV19 to TRBJ2-4; TRBD2 agrees at 10 bases. This CDR3 is CASSSGLAEAKNIQYF. The CDR3 region has the DNA TGTGCCAGTAGTAGTGGACTAGCGGAAGCCAAAAACATTCAGTACTTC. The variable domain in full, completed from reference TRBV19 and TRBJ2-4, reads DGGITQSPKYLFRKEGQNVTLSCEQNLNHDAMYWYRQDPGQGLRLIYYSQIVNDFQKGDIAEGYSVSREKKESFPLTVTSAQKNPTAFYLCASSSGLAEAKNIQYFGAGTRLSVL.